The 32 T cell receptor beta chains presented below share a single source sample, sequenced in a study of control samples from healthy donors and cancer patients. Sequencing was performed with immunoSEQ multiplex PCR; in TCRdb, only in-frame clones are kept and a portion is missing. The table includes around 130,000 clones, about 90% detected once. Sequenced material: blood. Receptor source: a man between 50 and 59 years old in good health.

The V and J genes are TRBV10-3 and TRBJ2-5; 13 nucleotides agree with TRBD2. The germline gives CDR1 ENHRY, CDR2 SYGVKD. The CDR3 spans 15 residues. After removal of 4 bases from V and 3 bases from J, the junction contained 2 bases not matched to a gene. The CDR3: CAISAGLAGEETQYF. The DNA for the CDR3 is TGTGCCATCAGTGCCGGACTAGCGGGGGAAGAGACCCAGTACTTC.

This rearrangement joins TRBV19 to TRBJ1-4; D gene ambiguous. This CDR3 is 15 amino acids long. Between the trimmed V and J ends, which lost 8 bases and 8 bases, there was a span of 21 bases. Per germline, CDR1 LNHDA and CDR2 SQIVND (reference sequence). CDR3 in DNA: TGTGCCAGTCGAAAAAATTGGATGAAGGAAGAAAAACTGTTTTTT. This translates into CASRKNWMKEEKLFF.

This chain uses TRBV6-1 with TRBJ1-5; no clear D. The CDR3 is made up of 13 amino acids. Between the trimmed V and J ends, which lost 2 bases and 4 bases, there was a span of 6 bases. Germline lookup yields CDR1 MNHNS and CDR2 SASEGT. CDR3 protein: CASSEMGNQPQHF. CDR3 DNA: TGTGCCAGCAGTGAAATGGGGAATCAGCCCCAGCATTTT.

This chain links TRBV6-5 with TRBJ1-2; the match to TRBD1 covers 7 bases. The CDR3 runs 12 residues. The junction had 3 bases not matched to a gene; V was cut back by 5 bases and J by 6 bases. Germline V gene sequence: CDR1 MNHEY, CDR2 SVGAGI. In DNA, the CDR3 is TGTGCCAGCAGTACAGGGGCCCATGGCTACACCTTC. It translates to CASSTGAHGYTF.

This chain uses TRBV5-1 with TRBJ2-2; the D gene is possibly TRBD2 (6 bases). V shed 4 bases and J shed 0 bases, with 13 bases lying between them. From germline, CDR1 is SGHRS and CDR2 YFSETQ. The CDR3 runs to 16 residues. The CDR3 nucleotides read TGCGCCAGCAGCCAGGCTAGCGCCTCGAACACCGGGGAGCTGTTTTTT. Its translation is CASSQASASNTGELFF.

The CDR3 region has the DNA TGTGCCAGTAGTATCAAAGGGCTTGGGGCCAACGTCCTGACTTTC. Residues: CASSIKGLGANVLTF. The chain links TRBV19 to TRBJ2-6; unclear D gene. The CDR3 runs 15 residues. Germline V CDR1 and CDR2: LNHDA, SQIVND (reference sequence). Trimming cost V 3 bases and J 3 bases, with 9 bases left between them.

The V gene is TRBV7-2, the J gene TRBJ2-5; D perhaps matches TRBD1 (7 bases). V lost 3 bases, J lost 6 bases, and 17 bases lay in between. Germline CDR1 and CDR2: SGHTA and FQGNSA. This CDR3 comprises 15 residues. The CDR3 here is CASSFGGTEVQTQYF. In DNA form, the CDR3 reads TGTGCCAGCAGCTTCGGCGGGACAGAAGTACAGACCCAGTACTTC.

CDR3 loop: CASSIILAGGKSKNIQYF. The CDR3 nucleotides read TGTGCCAGTAGTATTATCCTAGCGGGGGGGAAGTCCAAAAACATTCAGTACTTC. V usage is TRBV19 and J usage is TRBJ2-4; TRBD2 matches at 12 bases. V dropped 3 bases and J dropped 2; count of bases not matched to a gene: 8. Looked up from germline, CDR1 is LNHDA and CDR2 is SQIVND (reference sequence). The CDR3 sequence is 18 residues long.

This rearrangement joins TRBV5-4 to TRBJ2-2; 7 nucleotides align to TRBD2. The germline CDR1 and CDR2 sequences are SGHNT and YYREEE (reference sequence). CDR3 length equals 16 residues. Trimming at V came to 4 bases and at J to 2 bases, leaving 8 bases not matched to a gene. This CDR3 is CASSTQRGLNTGELFF. CDR3 nucleotide sequence: TGTGCCAGCAGCACCCAGCGGGGACTCAACACCGGGGAGCTGTTTTTT.

This clone was counted a single time. The rearrangement links TRBV19 to TRBJ2-3; 8 positions match TRBD1. Losses at the gene ends were 9 bases for V and 0 bases for J; bases not matched to a gene: 8. This CDR3 is built from 15 residues. The germline V gene has CDR1 LNHDA and CDR2 SQIVND (reference sequence). This CDR3 is CASARPGGSTDTQYF. Here the CDR3 DNA reads TGTGCCAGCGCCAGACCAGGGGGCAGCACAGATACGCAGTATTTT.

This rearrangement joins TRBV9 to TRBJ2-2, with a tentative D call TRBD2 (5 bases). The CDR3 is made up of 13 amino acids. Between the trimmed V and J ends, which lost 6 bases and 4 bases, there was a span of 10 bases. The germline CDR1 and CDR2 sequences are SGDLS and YYNGEE. CDR3: CASMRAVTGELFF. As DNA, the CDR3 is TGTGCCAGCATGAGGGCGGTCACCGGGGAGCTGTTTTTT.

The chain is built from TRBV3-1 (or the pseudogene TRBV3-2) and TRBJ1-1, with 8 positions matching TRBD1. The germline V gene has CDR1 LGHDT and CDR2 YNNKEL (reference sequence). This CDR3 region has 15 residues. V lost 2 bases, J lost 5 bases, and 7 bases stayed unmatched. The CDR3 region is CASSQSRTGRTEAFF. The DNA of the CDR3 is TGTGCCAGCAGCCAATCCCGGACAGGGCGAACTGAAGCTTTCTTT.

This sequence joins TRBV19 and TRBJ1-3; a possible D gene is TRBD1 (5 bases). This CDR3 region has 15 residues. Between the trimmed V and J ends, which lost 10 bases and 0 bases, there was a span of 16 bases. Germline V gene data show CDR1 as LNHDA and CDR2 as SQIVND (reference sequence). The CDR3 spells CATLDSGFSGNTIYF. CDR3 bases: TGTGCCACCCTTGATTCAGGGTTCTCTGGAAACACCATATATTTT.

The chain links TRBV3-1 (or the pseudogene TRBV3-2) to TRBJ2-1; tentative D call: TRBD2 (6 bases). Germline lookup yields CDR1 LGHDT and CDR2 YNNKEL (reference sequence). V lost 4 bases to trimming and J lost 2 bases, with 18 bases between them. The CDR3 is 17 residues long. The CDR3 loop is CASSRPLQAGTYNEQFF. In DNA, the CDR3 is TGTGCCAGCAGCCGCCCCTTACAGGCGGGAACCTACAATGAGCAGTTCTTC.

This sequence joins TRBV18 and TRBJ1-1; 8 positions agree with TRBD1. With V trimmed by 6 bases and J by 7 bases, 4 bases remained unmatched. CDR1 and CDR2 (germline): KGHSH, LQKENI. The CDR3 consists of 12 residues. In DNA form, the CDR3 reads TGTGCCAGCTCCGGGACAGGCGATGAAGCTTTCTTT. This encodes CASSGTGDEAFF. Variable domain in full (rest from reference TRBV18 and TRBJ1-1): NAGVMQNPRHLVRRRGQEARLRCSPMKGHSHVYWYRQLPEEGLKFMVYLQKENIIDESGMPKERFSAEFPKEGPSILRIQQVVRGDSAAYFCASSGTGDEAFFGQGTRLTVV.

V is TRBV13 and J is TRBJ2-2; 13 bases are a match to TRBD2. In germline, CDR1 is PRHDT, CDR2 FYEKMQ (reference sequence). This CDR3 comprises 18 residues. V shed 5 bases, J shed 4 bases, and the junction held 10 bases outside the gene matches. CDR3 loop: CASSTPGLAGPSTGELFF. CDR3 DNA sequence: TGTGCCAGCAGCACCCCGGGACTAGCGGGGCCATCCACCGGGGAGCTGTTTTTT.

The J gene is TRBJ1-4, the V gene TRBV27; D remains ambiguous. Looked up from germline, CDR1 is MNHEY and CDR2 is SMNVEV (reference sequence). This CDR3 contains 13 residues. V was shortened by 6 bases and J by 2 bases, with 7 bases between the two germline ends. This chain's CDR3 is CASSPATNEKLFF. The CDR3 region has the DNA TGTGCCAGCAGCCCCGCCACTAATGAAAAACTGTTTTTT.

This sequence joins TRBV7-2 and TRBJ1-2; D uncertain. Deletions cut 1 base from V and 7 bases from J, with 13 bases between. In germline, CDR1 is SGHTA, CDR2 FQGNSA. The CDR3 spans 14 residues. CDR3: CASSLETEGGGYTF. The CDR3 DNA follows: TGTGCCAGCAGCTTAGAGACTGAGGGAGGTGGCTACACCTTC.

This chain joins TRBV5-1 and TRBJ1-1, with unresolved D. This CDR3 is 13 amino acids long. V lost 0 bases to trimming and J lost 6 bases, with 9 bases between them. CDR1 is SGHRS, CDR2 YFSETQ, per germline. The CDR3 reads CASSLGERAEAFF. The CDR3 DNA is TGCGCCAGCAGCTTGGGGGAGAGGGCTGAAGCTTTCTTT.

This clone was picked up one time. The chain joins TRBV19 to TRBJ2-7; 8 bases align to TRBD1. The CDR3 runs to 14 residues. V was pared by 4 bases and J by 5 bases, with 7 bases of the junction left unmatched. Germline values: CDR1 LNHDA, CDR2 SQIVND (reference sequence). The CDR3: CASSTRTGRDEQYF. CDR3 nucleotides: TGTGCCAGTAGTACCCGGACAGGGAGAGACGAGCAGTACTTC.

This clone was picked up one time. The rearrangement joins TRBV5-1 to TRBJ1-2; D unresolved. The CDR3 extends over 14 amino acids. V lost 1 base and J 2 bases, leaving 9 bases between the germline ends. Germline V CDR1 and CDR2: SGHRS, YFSETQ. This CDR3 reads CASSLSQRNYGYTF. The CDR3 DNA sequence: TGCGCCAGCAGCTTGAGCCAGAGGAACTATGGCTACACCTTC.

The chain couples TRBV10-2 to TRBJ2-2; D not certain. Germline-derived CDR1 and CDR2 are WSHSY and SAAADI. V lost 0 bases to trimming and J lost 3 bases, with 11 bases between them. CDR3 length: 16 residues. The CDR3 region is CASSESIESYTGELFF. CDR3 coding DNA: TGCGCCAGCAGTGAGTCGATCGAGTCTTACACCGGGGAGCTGTTTTTT.

The chain employs TRBV3-1 (or the pseudogene TRBV3-2) and TRBJ2-3; D not certain. Between the trimmed V and J ends, which lost 1 base and 3 bases, there was a span of 2 bases. The length of the CDR3 is 12 residues. The V gene's germline CDR1 is LGHDT and CDR2 YNNKEL (reference sequence). The CDR3 reads CASSQATDTQYF. CDR3 bases: TGTGCCAGCAGCCAAGCGACAGATACGCAGTATTTT.

This chain uses TRBV18 with TRBJ2-7; maybe TRBD1 (5 bases). The V end lost 2 bases, the J end lost 0 bases, and 11 bases lay between the germline ends. CDR1 and CDR2 (germline): KGHSH, LQKENI. This CDR3 comprises 15 residues. The DNA for the CDR3 is TGTGCCAGCTCACCATATGACAGTAGCTCCTACGAGCAGTACTTC. It is translated as CASSPYDSSSYEQYF.

CDR3 region: CASSPRLAVSSYNEQFF. The CDR3 nucleotides are TGTGCCAGCAGCCCGCGACTAGCGGTTAGCTCCTACAATGAGCAGTTCTTC. The gene calls are TRBV13 and TRBJ2-1, with 9 bases identical to TRBD2. The J segment lost 0 bases and the V segment lost 5 bases, leaving 8 bases of the junction unmatched. CDR3 size: 17 residues. The germline V gene has CDR1 PRHDT and CDR2 FYEKMQ (reference sequence).

Turning to this clone: Other DNA sequences of this sample code for an identical CDR3. V usage is TRBV7-2 and J usage is TRBJ2-1, with D possibly called TRBD1 or TRBD2 (5 bases each). CDR1 is SGHTA, CDR2 FQGNSA, per germline. This CDR3 has 14 amino acids. Deletions cut 5 bases from V and 5 bases from J, with 13 bases between. CDR3 loop: CASSPGPGDNEQFF. The CDR3 DNA sequence: TGTGCCAGCAGCCCGGGGCCTGGGGACAATGAGCAGTTCTTC.

The chain recombines TRBV6-4 with TRBJ1-2, with 8 bases aligning to TRBD1. Germline V lookup: CDR1 MRHNA, CDR2 SNTAGT. V lost 4 bases, J lost 5 bases, and 3 bases stayed unmatched. The CDR3 spans 13 residues. The CDR3 loop is CASSAGGGYGYTF. CDR3 coding DNA: TGTGCCAGCAGTGCAGGGGGCGGTTATGGCTACACCTTC.

A remark on this clone: Other DNA sequences within the sample encode an identical CDR3. The chain links TRBV5-8 to TRBJ1-1; D not certain. Trimming took 4 bases from V and 0 from J, leaving 7 bases between them. Looked up from germline, CDR1 is SGHTS and CDR2 is YDEGEE. The CDR3 sequence is 13 residues long. For the CDR3, the DNA is TGTGCCAGCAGCCTGCGGATGAACACTGAAGCTTTCTTT. Translated, it gives CASSLRMNTEAFF.

The rearrangement uses TRBV24-1 and TRBJ2-4; 7 bases line up with TRBD1. The V gene end was trimmed by 4 bases and the J gene end by 0 bases; junction bases not matched to a gene: 11. CDR1 and CDR2 (germline): KGHDR, SFDVKD. CDR3 length: 18 amino acids. CDR3 sequence reads: CATSDPKDRPLAKNIQYF. The CDR3 DNA is TGTGCCACCAGTGACCCCAAGGACAGGCCTCTAGCCAAAAACATTCAGTACTTC.

The chain carries TRBV28 and TRBJ2-3, with 8 bases matching TRBD1. The germline gives CDR1 MDHEN, CDR2 SYDVKM. V was clipped by 3 bases and J by 4 bases; unmatched bases: 9. This CDR3 spans 16 amino acids. The CDR3 here is CASSLAGRGRADTQYF. As DNA, the CDR3 is TGTGCCAGCAGTTTGGCGGGCAGGGGGCGGGCAGATACGCAGTATTTT.

Concerning this clone: This CDR3 is also generated by other DNA sequences in the sample. The chain links TRBV5-1 to TRBJ1-2; 7 bases agree with TRBD1. Unmatched junction bases numbered 2, after V lost 4 bases and J lost 2 bases. CDR1 and CDR2 (germline): SGHRS, YFSETQ. The CDR3 runs 13 residues. The CDR3 DNA follows: TGCGCCAGCAGCGCGGGACAGAACTATGGCTACACCTTC. Encoded protein: CASSAGQNYGYTF.

This chain joins TRBV6-5 and TRBJ1-3, with 7 bases aligning to TRBD1. Germline-derived CDR1 and CDR2 are MNHEY and SVGAGI. The CDR3 loop spans 15 amino acids. With V trimmed by 6 bases and J by 0 bases, 5 bases remained unmatched. The chain's CDR3 is CASSPTGTSGNTIYF. The CDR3 DNA reads TGTGCCAGCAGCCCGACAGGGACCTCTGGAAACACCATATATTTT.